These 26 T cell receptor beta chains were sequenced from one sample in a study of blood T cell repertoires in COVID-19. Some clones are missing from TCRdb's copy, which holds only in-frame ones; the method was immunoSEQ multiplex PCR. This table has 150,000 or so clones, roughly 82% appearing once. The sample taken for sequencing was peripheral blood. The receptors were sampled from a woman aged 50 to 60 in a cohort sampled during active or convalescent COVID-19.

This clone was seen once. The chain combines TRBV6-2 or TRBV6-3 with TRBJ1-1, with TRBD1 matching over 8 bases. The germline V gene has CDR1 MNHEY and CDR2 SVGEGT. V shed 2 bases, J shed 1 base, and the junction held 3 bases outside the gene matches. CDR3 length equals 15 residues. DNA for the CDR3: TGTGCCAGCAGTTACCCCGGGACAGGGAACACTGAAGCTTTCTTT. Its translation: CASSYPGTGNTEAFF.

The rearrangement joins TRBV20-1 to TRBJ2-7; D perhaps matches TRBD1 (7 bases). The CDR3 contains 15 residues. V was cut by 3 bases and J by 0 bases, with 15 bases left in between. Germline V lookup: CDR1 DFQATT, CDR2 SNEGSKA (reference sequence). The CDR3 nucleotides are TGCAGTGCTAGTTCAGGGGGGACCCTCTCCTACGAGCAGTACTTC. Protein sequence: CSASSGGTLSYEQYF.

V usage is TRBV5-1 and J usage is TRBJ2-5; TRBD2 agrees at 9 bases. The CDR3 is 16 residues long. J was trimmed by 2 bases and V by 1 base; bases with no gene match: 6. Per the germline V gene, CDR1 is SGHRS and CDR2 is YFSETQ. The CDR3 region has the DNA TGCGCCAGCAGCTTGCTTAGCGGGGGTCAACAAGAGACCCAGTACTTC. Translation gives CASSLLSGGQQETQYF.

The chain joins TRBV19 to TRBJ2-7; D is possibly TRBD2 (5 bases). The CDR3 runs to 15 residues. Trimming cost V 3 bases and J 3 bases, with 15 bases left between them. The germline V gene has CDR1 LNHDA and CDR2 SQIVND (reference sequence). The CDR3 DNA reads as TGTGCCAGTAGTATCGGCCCAGCGGCGGTCTACGAGCAGTACTTC. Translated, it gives CASSIGPAAVYEQYF.

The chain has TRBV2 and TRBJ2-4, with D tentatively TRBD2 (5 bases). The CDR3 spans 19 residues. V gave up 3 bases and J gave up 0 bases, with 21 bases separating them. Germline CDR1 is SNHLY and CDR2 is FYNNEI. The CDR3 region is CASSERAPKNVLAKNIQYF. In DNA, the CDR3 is TGTGCCAGCAGTGAGAGGGCTCCCAAAAACGTTCTAGCCAAAAACATTCAGTACTTC.

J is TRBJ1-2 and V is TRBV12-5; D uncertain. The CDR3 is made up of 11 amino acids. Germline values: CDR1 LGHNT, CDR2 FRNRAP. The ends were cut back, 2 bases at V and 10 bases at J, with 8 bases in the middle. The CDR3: CASGLSGTYTF. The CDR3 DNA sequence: TGTGCTAGTGGTTTGTCGGGAACCTACACCTTC.

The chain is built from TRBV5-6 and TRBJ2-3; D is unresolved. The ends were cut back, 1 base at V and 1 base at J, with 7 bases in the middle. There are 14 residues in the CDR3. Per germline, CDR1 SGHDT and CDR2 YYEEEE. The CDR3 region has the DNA TGTGCCAGCAGCTTGATAGCAGGCACAGATACGCAGTATTTT. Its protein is CASSLIAGTDTQYF.

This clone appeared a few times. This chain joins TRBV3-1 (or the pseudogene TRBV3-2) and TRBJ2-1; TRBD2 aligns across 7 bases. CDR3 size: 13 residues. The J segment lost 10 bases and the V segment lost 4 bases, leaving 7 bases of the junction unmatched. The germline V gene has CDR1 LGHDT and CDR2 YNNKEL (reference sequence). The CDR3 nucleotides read TGTGCCAGCAGCCCTTTTGACGGGGGGGAGCAGTTCTTC. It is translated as CASSPFDGGEQFF.

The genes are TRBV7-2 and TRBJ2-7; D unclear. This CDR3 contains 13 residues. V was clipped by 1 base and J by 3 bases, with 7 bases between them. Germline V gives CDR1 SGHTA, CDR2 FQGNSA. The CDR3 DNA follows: TGTGCCAGCAGCTTAGAAAACAGCTACGAGCAGTACTTC. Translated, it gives CASSLENSYEQYF.

This CDR3 is CASSLGRGGAQDTQYF. CDR3 DNA: TGCGCCAGCAGCTTGGGACGCGGGGGGGCCCAAGATACGCAGTATTTT. The rearrangement links TRBV5-1 to TRBJ2-3; 9 bases align to TRBD2. The germline V gene has CDR1 SGHRS and CDR2 YFSETQ. V trimming: 0 bases; J trimming: 5 bases; junction bases outside the gene matches: 7. This CDR3 has 16 residues.

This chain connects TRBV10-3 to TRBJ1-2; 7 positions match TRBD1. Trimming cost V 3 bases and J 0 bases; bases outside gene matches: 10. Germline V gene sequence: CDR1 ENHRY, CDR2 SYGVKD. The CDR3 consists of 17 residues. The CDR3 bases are TGTGCCATCAGTGATCTCCGGGACAGAATCCCTAACTATGGCTACACCTTC. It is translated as CAISDLRDRIPNYGYTF.

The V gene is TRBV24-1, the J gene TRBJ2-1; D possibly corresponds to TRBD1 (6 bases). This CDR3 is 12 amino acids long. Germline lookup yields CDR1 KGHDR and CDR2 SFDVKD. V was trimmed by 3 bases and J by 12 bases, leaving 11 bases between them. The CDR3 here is CATSDPGTSQFF. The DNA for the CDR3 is TGTGCCACCAGTGATCCCGGGACATCGCAGTTCTTC.

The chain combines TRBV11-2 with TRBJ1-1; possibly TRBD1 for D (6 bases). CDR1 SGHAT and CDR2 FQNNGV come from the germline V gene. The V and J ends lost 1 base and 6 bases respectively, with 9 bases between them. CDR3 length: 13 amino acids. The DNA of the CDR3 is TGTGCCAGCAGCTTAGTCAGGGGAGCTGAAGCTTTCTTT. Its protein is CASSLVRGAEAFF.

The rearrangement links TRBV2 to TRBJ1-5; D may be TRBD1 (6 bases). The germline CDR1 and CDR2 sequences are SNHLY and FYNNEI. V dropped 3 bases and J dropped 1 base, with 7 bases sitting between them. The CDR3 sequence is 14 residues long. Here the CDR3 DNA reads TGTGCCAGCAGTGACAGGGGAAGCAATCAGCCCCAGCATTTT. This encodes CASSDRGSNQPQHF.

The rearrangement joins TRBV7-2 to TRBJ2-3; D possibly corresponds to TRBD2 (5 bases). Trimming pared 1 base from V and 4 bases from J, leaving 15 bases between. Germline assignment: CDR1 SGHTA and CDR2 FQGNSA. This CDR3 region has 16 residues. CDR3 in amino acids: CASSLVPAVVADTQYF. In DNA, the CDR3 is TGTGCCAGCAGCTTAGTCCCAGCGGTCGTGGCAGATACGCAGTATTTT.

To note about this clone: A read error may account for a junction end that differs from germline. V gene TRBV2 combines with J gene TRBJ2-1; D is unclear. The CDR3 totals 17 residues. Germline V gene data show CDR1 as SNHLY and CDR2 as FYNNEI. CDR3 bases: TGTGCCGGCAGTAGTTCCACGGAGATACTAACCTACAATGAGCAGTTCTTC. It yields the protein CAGSSSTEILTYNEQFF.

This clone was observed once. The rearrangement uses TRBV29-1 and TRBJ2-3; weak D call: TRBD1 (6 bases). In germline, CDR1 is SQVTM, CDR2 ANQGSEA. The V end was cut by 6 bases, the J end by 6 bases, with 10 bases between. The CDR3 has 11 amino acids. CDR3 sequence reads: CSVKRGDTQYF. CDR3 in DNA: TGCAGCGTGAAGAGGGGGGATACGCAGTATTTT.

In DNA form, the CDR3 reads TGTGCCACCAGTGATACGGGACACCTGAATGAAGCTTTCTTT. Residues: CATSDTGHLNEAFF. V and J are TRBV24-1 and TRBJ1-1; tentatively, D is TRBD1 (6 bases). The CDR3 spans 14 residues. Trimming cost V 3 bases and J 7 bases, with 14 bases left between them. Germline CDR1 is KGHDR and CDR2 is SFDVKD.

In nucleotides, the CDR3 is TGCGCCAGCAGCCGGGGACTGGTCCAAGAGACCCAGTACTTC. Translation: CASSRGLVQETQYF. The chain combines TRBV4-3 with TRBJ2-5, with D perhaps matching TRBD2 (6 bases). In germline, CDR1 is LGHNA, CDR2 YSLEER. This CDR3 is 14 amino acids long. V gave up 4 bases and J gave up 1 base, with 10 bases separating them.

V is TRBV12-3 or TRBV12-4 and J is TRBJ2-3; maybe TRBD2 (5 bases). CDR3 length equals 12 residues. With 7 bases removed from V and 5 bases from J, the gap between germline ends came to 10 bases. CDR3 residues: CASTRTQDTQYF. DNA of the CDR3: TGTGCCAGCACCCGGACTCAAGATACGCAGTATTTT.

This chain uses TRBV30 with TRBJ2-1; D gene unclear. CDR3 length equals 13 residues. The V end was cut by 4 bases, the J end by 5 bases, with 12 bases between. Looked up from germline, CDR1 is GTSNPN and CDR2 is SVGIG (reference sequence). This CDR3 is CAWMRQSHNEQFF. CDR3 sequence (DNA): TGTGCCTGGATGCGGCAATCCCACAATGAGCAGTTCTTC.

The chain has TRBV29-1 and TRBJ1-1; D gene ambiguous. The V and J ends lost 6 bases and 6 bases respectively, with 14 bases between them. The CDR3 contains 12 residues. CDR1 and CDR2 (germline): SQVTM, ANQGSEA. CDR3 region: CSVGVGRAEAFF. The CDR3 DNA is TGCAGCGTCGGGGTCGGGAGAGCTGAAGCTTTCTTT. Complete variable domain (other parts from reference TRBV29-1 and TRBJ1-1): SAVISQKPSRDICQRGTSLTIQCQVDSQVTMMFWYRQQPGQSLTLIATANQGSEATYESGFVIDKFPISRPNLTFSTLTVSNMSPEDSSIYLCSVGVGRAEAFFGQGTRLTVV.

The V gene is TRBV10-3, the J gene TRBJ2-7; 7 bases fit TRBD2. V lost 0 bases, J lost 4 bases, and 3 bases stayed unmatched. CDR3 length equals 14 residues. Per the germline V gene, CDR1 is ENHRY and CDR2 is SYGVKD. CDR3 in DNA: TGTGCCATCAGTGAGTCTGGGGGGGGATACGAGCAGTACTTC. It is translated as CAISESGGGYEQYF.

The CDR3 is CAWSVRGSQETQYF. CDR3 sequence (DNA): TGTGCCTGGAGTGTACGAGGCAGCCAAGAGACCCAGTACTTC. The chain employs TRBV30 and TRBJ2-5; D is uncertain. V was cut by 0 bases and J by 1 base, with 9 bases left in between. In germline, CDR1 is GTSNPN, CDR2 SVGIG (reference sequence). This CDR3 has 14 amino acids.

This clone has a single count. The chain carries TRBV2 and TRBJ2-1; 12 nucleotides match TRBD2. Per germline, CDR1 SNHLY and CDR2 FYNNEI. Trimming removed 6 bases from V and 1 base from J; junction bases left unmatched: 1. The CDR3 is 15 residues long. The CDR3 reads CASRLAGGSYNEQFF. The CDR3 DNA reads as TGTGCCAGCAGGCTAGCGGGGGGGTCCTACAATGAGCAGTTCTTC.

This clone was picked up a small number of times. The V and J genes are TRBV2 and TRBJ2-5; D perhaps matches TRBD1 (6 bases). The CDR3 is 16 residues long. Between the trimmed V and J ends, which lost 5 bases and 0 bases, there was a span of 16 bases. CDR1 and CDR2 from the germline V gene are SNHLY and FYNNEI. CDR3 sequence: CASSPRLTGHQETQYF. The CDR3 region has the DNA TGTGCCAGCAGTCCTCGATTAACAGGGCACCAAGAGACCCAGTACTTC.